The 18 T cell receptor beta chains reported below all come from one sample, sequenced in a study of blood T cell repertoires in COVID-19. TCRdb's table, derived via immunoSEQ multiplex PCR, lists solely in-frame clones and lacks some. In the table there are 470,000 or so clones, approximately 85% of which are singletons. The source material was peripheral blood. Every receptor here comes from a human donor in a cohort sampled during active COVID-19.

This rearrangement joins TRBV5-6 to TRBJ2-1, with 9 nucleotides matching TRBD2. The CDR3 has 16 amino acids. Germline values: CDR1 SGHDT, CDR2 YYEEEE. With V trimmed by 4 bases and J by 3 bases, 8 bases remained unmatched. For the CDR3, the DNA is TGTGCCAGCAGCATCGGGTGGACTAGCGACTACAATGAGCAGTTCTTC. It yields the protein CASSIGWTSDYNEQFF.

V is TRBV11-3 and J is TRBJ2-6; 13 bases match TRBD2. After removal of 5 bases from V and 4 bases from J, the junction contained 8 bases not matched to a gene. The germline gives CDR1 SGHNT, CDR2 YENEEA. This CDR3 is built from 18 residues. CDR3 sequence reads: CASSQRTSGRTGANVLTF. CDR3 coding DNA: TGTGCCAGCAGCCAGAGGACTAGCGGGAGAACAGGGGCCAACGTCCTGACTTTC.

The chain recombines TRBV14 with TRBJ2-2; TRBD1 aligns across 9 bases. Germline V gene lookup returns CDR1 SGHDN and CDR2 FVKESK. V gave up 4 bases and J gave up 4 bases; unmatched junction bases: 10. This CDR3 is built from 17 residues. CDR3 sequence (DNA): TGTGCCAGCAGCCTTCGTACAGGGGGCGCGGGCACCGGGGAGCTGTTTTTT. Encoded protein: CASSLRTGGAGTGELFF.

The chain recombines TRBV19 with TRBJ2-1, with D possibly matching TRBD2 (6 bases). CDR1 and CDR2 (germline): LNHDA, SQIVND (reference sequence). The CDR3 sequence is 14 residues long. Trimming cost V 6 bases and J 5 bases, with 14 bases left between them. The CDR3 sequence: CASRRGLGNNEQFF. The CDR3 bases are TGTGCCAGTAGGCGGGGACTCGGAAACAATGAGCAGTTCTTC. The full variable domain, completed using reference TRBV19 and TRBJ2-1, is DGGITQSPKYLFRKEGQNVTLSCEQNLNHDAMYWYRQDPGQGLRLIYYSQIVNDFQKGDIAEGYSVSREKKESFPLTVTSAQKNPTAFYLCASRRGLGNNEQFFGPGTRLTVL.

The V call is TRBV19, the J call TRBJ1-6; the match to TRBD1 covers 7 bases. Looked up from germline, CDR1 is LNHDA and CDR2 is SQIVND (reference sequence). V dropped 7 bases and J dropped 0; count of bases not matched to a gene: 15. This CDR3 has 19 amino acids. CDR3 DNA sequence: TGTGCCAGTAACACAAAGACGGGACAGCGAAGCTCCTATAATTCACCCCTCCACTTT. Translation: CASNTKTGQRSSYNSPLHF.

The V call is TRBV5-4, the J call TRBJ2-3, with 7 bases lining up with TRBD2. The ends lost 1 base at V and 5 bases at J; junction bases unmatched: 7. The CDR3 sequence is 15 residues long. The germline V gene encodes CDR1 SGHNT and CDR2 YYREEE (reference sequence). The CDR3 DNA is TGTGCCAGCAGCTTGTGGTCGGTAGCGGGAGATACGCAGTATTTT. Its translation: CASSLWSVAGDTQYF.

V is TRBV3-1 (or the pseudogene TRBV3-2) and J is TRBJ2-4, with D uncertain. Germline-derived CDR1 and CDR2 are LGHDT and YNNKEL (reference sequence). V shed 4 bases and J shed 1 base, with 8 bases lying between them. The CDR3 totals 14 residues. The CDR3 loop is CASSPQHAKNIQYF. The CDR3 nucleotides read TGTGCCAGCAGCCCACAGCACGCCAAAAACATTCAGTACTTC.

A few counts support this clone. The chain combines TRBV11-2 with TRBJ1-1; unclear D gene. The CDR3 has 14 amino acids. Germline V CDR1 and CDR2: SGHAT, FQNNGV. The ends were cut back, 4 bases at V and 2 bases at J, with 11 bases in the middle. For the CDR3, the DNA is TGTGCCAGCAGCTCCTCCCCCACAAACACTGAAGCTTTCTTT. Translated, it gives CASSSSPTNTEAFF.

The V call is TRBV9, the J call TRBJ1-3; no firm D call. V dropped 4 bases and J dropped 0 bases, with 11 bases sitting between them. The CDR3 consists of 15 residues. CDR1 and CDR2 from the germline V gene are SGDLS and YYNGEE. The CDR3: CASSTRPFSGNTIYF. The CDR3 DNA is TGTGCCAGCAGCACACGCCCCTTCTCTGGAAACACCATATATTTT.

The CDR3 region is CAWGASGLSREQYF. CDR3 sequence (DNA): TGTGCCTGGGGGGCTAGCGGCCTCTCGAGGGAGCAGTACTTC. This chain connects TRBV30 to TRBJ2-7, with 7 bases lining up with TRBD2. CDR1 is GTSNPN and CDR2 is SVGIG in the germline V gene (reference sequence). With V trimmed by 5 bases and J by 7 bases, 14 bases remained unmatched. The CDR3 length is 14 residues. Together with reference TRBV30 and TRBJ2-7, the CDR3 gives the full variable domain: SQTIHQWPATLVQPVGSPLSLECTVEGTSNPNLYWYRQAAGRGLQLLFYSVGIGQISSEVPQNLSASRPQDRQFILSSKKLLLSDSGFYLCAWGASGLSREQYFGPGTRLTVT.

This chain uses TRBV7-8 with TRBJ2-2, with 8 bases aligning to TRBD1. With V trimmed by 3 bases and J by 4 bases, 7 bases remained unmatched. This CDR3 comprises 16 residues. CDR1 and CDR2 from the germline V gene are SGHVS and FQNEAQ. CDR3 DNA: TGTGCCAGCAGCTTCAGACAGGGGAGTAGCACCGGGGAGCTGTTTTTT. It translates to CASSFRQGSSTGELFF.

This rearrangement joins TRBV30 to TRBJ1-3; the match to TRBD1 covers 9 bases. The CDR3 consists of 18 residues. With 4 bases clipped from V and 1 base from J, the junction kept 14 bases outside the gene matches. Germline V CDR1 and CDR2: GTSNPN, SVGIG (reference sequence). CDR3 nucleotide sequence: TGTGCCTGGAAGCGACCGGGACAGGGTGCGCTTTCTGGAAACACCATATATTTT. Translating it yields CAWKRPGQGALSGNTIYF.

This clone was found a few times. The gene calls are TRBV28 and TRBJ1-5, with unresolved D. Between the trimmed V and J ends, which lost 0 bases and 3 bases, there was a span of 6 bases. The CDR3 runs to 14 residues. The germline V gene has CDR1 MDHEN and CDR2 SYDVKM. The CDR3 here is CASSLWQDNQPQHF. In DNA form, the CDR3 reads TGTGCCAGCAGTTTATGGCAGGACAATCAGCCCCAGCATTTT.

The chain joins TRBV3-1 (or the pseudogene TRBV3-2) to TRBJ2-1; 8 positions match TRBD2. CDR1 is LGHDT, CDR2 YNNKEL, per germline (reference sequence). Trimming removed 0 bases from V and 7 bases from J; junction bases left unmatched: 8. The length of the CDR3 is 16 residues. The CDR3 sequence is CASSQDLGLAFNEQFF. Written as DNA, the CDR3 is TGTGCCAGCAGCCAAGATCTAGGACTAGCTTTTAATGAGCAGTTCTTC.

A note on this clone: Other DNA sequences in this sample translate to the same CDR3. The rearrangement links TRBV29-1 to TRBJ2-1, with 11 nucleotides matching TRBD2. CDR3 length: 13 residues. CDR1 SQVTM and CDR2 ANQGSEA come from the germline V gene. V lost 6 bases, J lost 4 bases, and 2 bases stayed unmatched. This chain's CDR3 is CSVVAGGYNEQFF. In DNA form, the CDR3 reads TGCAGCGTCGTAGCGGGAGGGTACAATGAGCAGTTCTTC.

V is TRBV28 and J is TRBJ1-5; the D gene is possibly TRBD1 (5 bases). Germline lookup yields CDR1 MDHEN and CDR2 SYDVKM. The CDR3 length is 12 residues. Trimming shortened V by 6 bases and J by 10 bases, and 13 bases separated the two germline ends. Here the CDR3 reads CASSRALGPQHF. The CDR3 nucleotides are TGTGCCAGCAGCAGGGCCCTTGGTCCCCAGCATTTT.

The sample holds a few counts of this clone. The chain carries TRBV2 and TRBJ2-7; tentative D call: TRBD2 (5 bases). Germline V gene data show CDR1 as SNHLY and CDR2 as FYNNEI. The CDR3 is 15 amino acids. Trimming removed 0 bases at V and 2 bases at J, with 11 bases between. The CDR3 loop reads CASSEARRTPYEQYF. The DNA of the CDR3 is TGTGCCAGCAGTGAAGCTAGGAGGACCCCCTACGAGCAGTACTTC. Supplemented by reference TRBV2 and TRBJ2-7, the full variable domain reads EPEVTQTPSHQVTQMGQEVILRCVPISNHLYFYWYRQILGQKVEFLVSFYNNEISEKSEIFDDQFSVERPDGSNFTLKIRSTKLEDSAMYFCASSEARRTPYEQYFGPGTRLTVT.

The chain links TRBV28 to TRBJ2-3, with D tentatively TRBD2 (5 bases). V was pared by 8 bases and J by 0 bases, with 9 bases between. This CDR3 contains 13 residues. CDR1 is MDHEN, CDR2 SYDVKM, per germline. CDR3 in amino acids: CASVRTSTDTQYF. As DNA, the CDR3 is TGTGCCAGCGTGAGGACTAGCACAGATACGCAGTATTTT.